This entry describes one T cell receptor beta chain. With V trimmed by 6 bases and J by 11 bases, 6 bases remained unmatched. Germline loops: CDR1 DFQATT, CDR2 SNEGSKA (reference sequence). The CDR3 has 11 amino acids. This specimen comes from a study of blood T cell repertoires in COVID-19. Study overall: Specimens from acute and convalescent COVID-19 originated in the United States, Italy and Spain. Sample material is recorded as cDNA or gDNA derived from T cells, B-cell-depleted T cells, or PBMCs.

As originally analysed: Counts of nucleated cells, estimated from reference gene primer amplification, were obtained. Generated by immunoSEQ multiplex PCR, the TCRdb table keeps only in-frame clones and is missing some. The V and J calls and clone size were taken over from that table, and D and trimming were inferred from the DNA. The repertoire has 90,000 to 120,000 clones, roughly 84% of them found once; the top ten carry approximately 4.1%. The TCR was taken from a human donor in a cohort sampled during active COVID-19. The chain has TRBV20-1 and TRBJ2-1; 8 bases agree with TRBD2. Material: peripheral blood. The CDR3 spells CSARLAPQQFF. The CDR3 DNA follows: TGCAGTGCCAGACTAGCGCCCCAGCAGTTCTTC.